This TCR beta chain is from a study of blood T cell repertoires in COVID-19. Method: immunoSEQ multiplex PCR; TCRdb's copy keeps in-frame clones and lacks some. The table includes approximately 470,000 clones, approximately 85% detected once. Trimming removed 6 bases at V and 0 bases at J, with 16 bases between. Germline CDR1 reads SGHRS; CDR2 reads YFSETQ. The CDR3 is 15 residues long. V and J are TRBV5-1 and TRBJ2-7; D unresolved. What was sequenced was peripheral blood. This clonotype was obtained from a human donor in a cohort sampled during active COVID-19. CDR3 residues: CASTYDSNPSYEQYF. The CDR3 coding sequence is TGCGCCAGCACTTATGACTCGAACCCCTCCTACGAGCAGTACTTC.